This passage covers 21 T cell receptor beta chains from one sample sequenced in a study of shared clonotypes between healthy human individuals. Here immunoSEQ multiplex PCR was the method, and the copy in TCRdb shows in-frame clones only, minus some. The sample contains some 1.5 million clones, around 97% of which appear only once. The specimen was naive CD4+ T cells sorted from blood. Specified subset: CD45RA+ positively selected. Receptors originate from a man aged 30 to 45 in good health.

A single count supports this clone. The V gene is TRBV10-1, the J gene TRBJ2-3; D gene uncertain. This CDR3 region has 16 residues. Germline CDR1 and CDR2: WNHNN and SYGVQD (reference sequence). The V and J ends lost 2 bases and 0 bases respectively, with 12 bases between them. CDR3 bases: TGCGCCAGCAGTGAGGATGGCGGTACTAGCACAGATACGCAGTATTTT. Residues: CASSEDGGTSTDTQYF.

The gene calls are TRBV10-2 and TRBJ1-1; 7 bases line up with TRBD1. The germline V gene has CDR1 WSHSY and CDR2 SAAADI. Unmatched junction bases numbered 14, after V lost 4 bases and J lost 6 bases. The CDR3 loop spans 16 amino acids. This CDR3 reads CASSGIKTGYIPEAFF. The CDR3 nucleotides read TGCGCCAGCAGTGGGATTAAGACAGGGTATATCCCTGAAGCTTTCTTT.

J is TRBJ2-6 and V is TRBV29-1; unclear D gene. Trimming removed 6 bases at V and 2 bases at J, with 5 bases between. Germline-derived CDR1 and CDR2 are SQVTM and ANQGSEA. The CDR3 loop spans 12 amino acids. The CDR3 loop reads CSVGPGANVLTF. CDR3 nucleotides: TGCAGCGTGGGCCCTGGGGCCAACGTCCTGACTTTC. The full variable domain, its missing parts supplied by reference TRBV29-1 and TRBJ2-6, is SAVISQKPSRDICQRGTSLTIQCQVDSQVTMMFWYRQQPGQSLTLIATANQGSEATYESGFVIDKFPISRPNLTFSTLTVSNMSPEDSSIYLCSVGPGANVLTFGAGSRLTVL.

The chain recombines TRBV5-5 with TRBJ2-7; possible D gene TRBD1, 6 bases. V lost 4 bases to trimming and J lost 2 bases, with 13 bases between them. This CDR3 has 14 amino acids. CDR1 and CDR2 from the germline V gene are SGHKS and YYEKEE (reference sequence). CDR3 residues: CASSARDKAYEQYF. CDR3 bases: TGTGCCAGCAGCGCCCGGGACAAAGCCTACGAGCAGTACTTC.

The rearrangement uses TRBV5-4 and TRBJ2-3; D call uncertain. This CDR3 region has 15 residues. Trimming shortened V by 2 bases and J by 0 bases, and 10 bases separated the two germline ends. Germline V gene sequence: CDR1 SGHNT, CDR2 YYREEE (reference sequence). The CDR3 region has the DNA TGTGCCAGCAGCTTCACAGCTTCTAGCACAGATACGCAGTATTTT. Residues: CASSFTASSTDTQYF.

This clone was recorded only once. DNA of the CDR3: TGTGCCAGCAGCTTGACTCGGACCTCCTACAATGAGCAGTTCTTC. This codes for CASSLTRTSYNEQFF. The chain uses TRBV5-6 and TRBJ2-1; unclear D gene. The V gene lost 1 base and the J gene lost 0 bases, with 8 bases spanning the gap. The length of the CDR3 is 15 residues. Germline V gene sequence: CDR1 SGHDT, CDR2 YYEEEE. The full variable domain, completed using reference TRBV5-6 and TRBJ2-1, is DAGVTQSPTHLIKTRGQQVTLRCSPKSGHDTVSWYQQALGQGPQFIFQYYEEEERQRGNFPDRFSGHQFPNYSSELNVNALLLGDSALYLCASSLTRTSYNEQFFGPGTRLTVL.

The V call is TRBV6-5, the J call TRBJ1-2, with TRBD1 as a possible D gene (6 bases). The CDR3 has 15 amino acids. The germline gives CDR1 MNHEY, CDR2 SVGAGI. V was trimmed by 0 bases and J by 5 bases, leaving 13 bases between them. CDR3 sequence: CASSYSRGAEYGYTF. The CDR3 region has the DNA TGTGCCAGCAGTTACTCGAGGGGGGCAGAGTATGGCTACACCTTC.

The chain recombines TRBV9 with TRBJ2-3, with 7 positions matching TRBD2. The CDR3 is 14 residues long. V dropped 4 bases and J dropped 5; count of bases not matched to a gene: 7. Germline CDR1 SGDLS, CDR2 YYNGEE. The CDR3 sequence: CASSPGRARDTQYF. The CDR3 DNA reads TGTGCCAGCAGCCCGGGGAGGGCCAGAGATACGCAGTATTTT.

This clone appeared a few times. The rearrangement joins TRBV6-1 to TRBJ2-5; D is uncertain. The CDR3 covers 11 residues. Germline V gives CDR1 MNHNS, CDR2 SASEGT. V was pared by 6 bases and J by 5 bases, with 7 bases between. In DNA, the CDR3 is TGTGCCAGCAGAACACGGGAGACCCAGTACTTC. Translated: CASRTRETQYF.

In regard to this clone: This sample also contains other DNA sequences that code for the same CDR3. The chain has TRBV29-1 and TRBJ2-3; D not resolved. V lost 3 bases, J lost 1 base, and 5 bases lay in between. Germline CDR1 and CDR2: SQVTM and ANQGSEA. CDR3 size: 12 residues. As DNA, the CDR3 is TGCAGCGTTGAGACGGGCACAGATACGCAGTATTTT. This gives the protein CSVETGTDTQYF.

The V call is TRBV6-6, the J call TRBJ1-1; the match to TRBD1 covers 8 bases. The CDR3 sequence is 15 residues long. With 6 bases clipped from V and 0 bases from J, the junction kept 6 bases outside the gene matches. Per the germline V gene, CDR1 is MNHNY and CDR2 is SVGAGI (reference sequence). CDR3 loop: CASRGTGLMNTEAFF. The CDR3 nucleotides read TGTGCCAGCAGGGGGACAGGACTCATGAACACTGAAGCTTTCTTT.

The chain recombines TRBV11-2 with TRBJ1-3; maybe TRBD1 (6 bases). V lost 3 bases to trimming and J lost 0 bases, with 12 bases between them. The germline CDR1 and CDR2 sequences are SGHAT and FQNNGV. The CDR3 is made up of 16 amino acids. In nucleotides, the CDR3 is TGTGCCAGCAGCTTTAAGGGGGTTATCTCTGGAAACACCATATATTTT. This sequence encodes CASSFKGVISGNTIYF.

The chain employs TRBV28 and TRBJ2-2, with D tentatively TRBD1 (5 bases). Germline assignment: CDR1 MDHEN and CDR2 SYDVKM. This CDR3 spans 18 amino acids. Trimming cost V 6 bases and J 1 base, with 21 bases left between them. Here the CDR3 reads CASSLGTAIGQNTGELFF. DNA for the CDR3: TGTGCCAGCAGCTTAGGCACAGCCATTGGACAGAACACCGGGGAGCTGTTTTTT.

This sequence joins TRBV10-3 and TRBJ2-1; 13 nucleotides line up with TRBD2. V was clipped by 2 bases and J by 5 bases; unmatched bases: 9. The CDR3 runs 18 residues. Germline values: CDR1 ENHRY, CDR2 SYGVKD. The CDR3 region has the DNA TGTGCCATCAGTGAGCCTCCGGCGGGACTAGCGGGACACAATGAGCAGTTCTTC. Its translation is CAISEPPAGLAGHNEQFF.

This chain connects TRBV10-3 to TRBJ1-2, with D possibly TRBD1 on 6 matching bases. The CDR3 sequence is 14 residues long. The V gene's germline CDR1 is ENHRY and CDR2 SYGVKD. Trimming removed 7 bases at V and 4 bases at J, with 16 bases between. The CDR3 region has the DNA TGTGCCATCAAGGGGGAGATCGGGTCCTATGGCTACACCTTC. Protein: CAIKGEIGSYGYTF.

The rearrangement uses TRBV7-2 and TRBJ2-3; D gene ambiguous. Deletions cut 6 bases from V and 6 bases from J, with 22 bases between. The CDR3 extends over 16 amino acids. Germline lookup yields CDR1 SGHTA and CDR2 FQGNSA. CDR3 coding DNA: TGTGCCAGCAGTAATCCGACTCTCCATAGGGATGATACGCAGTATTTT. Translated, it gives CASSNPTLHRDDTQYF.

The gene calls are TRBV7-9 and TRBJ2-3; D is unclear. Per the germline V gene, CDR1 is SEHNR and CDR2 is FQNEAQ (reference sequence). V was trimmed by 1 base and J by 0 bases, leaving 14 bases between them. The CDR3 extends over 17 amino acids. CDR3 sequence (DNA): TGTGCCAGCAGCTTAGACCGTAGTTGGCAAAGCACAGATACGCAGTATTTT. This sequence encodes CASSLDRSWQSTDTQYF.

The rearrangement joins TRBV7-2 to TRBJ2-5, with D maybe TRBD2 (6 bases). Trimming removed 5 bases at V and 5 bases at J, with 12 bases between. Looked up from germline, CDR1 is SGHTA and CDR2 is FQGNSA. The CDR3 is 13 amino acids. CDR3 amino acids: CASSQNGGETQYF. The DNA for the CDR3 is TGTGCCAGCAGCCAAAACGGAGGGGAGACCCAGTACTTC.

The chain has TRBV19 and TRBJ1-5; D possibly corresponds to TRBD1 (5 bases). The V and J ends lost 11 bases and 4 bases respectively, with 18 bases between them. Germline-derived CDR1 and CDR2 are LNHDA and SQIVND (reference sequence). The length of the CDR3 is 14 residues. The DNA for the CDR3 is TGTGCCGGTGGTCAGGGACGTGGGAATCAGCCCCAGCATTTT. Encoded protein: CAGGQGRGNQPQHF.

V is TRBV27 and J is TRBJ2-7; D gene unclear. Trimming took 5 bases from V and 5 from J, leaving 22 bases between them. The CDR3 is 16 residues long. CDR1 MNHEY and CDR2 SMNVEV come from the germline V gene (reference sequence). The CDR3 spells CASSPLGRPANDEQYF. CDR3 nucleotide sequence: TGTGCCAGCAGTCCACTGGGTCGGCCGGCGAACGACGAGCAGTACTTC.

In nucleotides, the CDR3 is TGTGCCAGCAGCTTGGGCGCTACCGCAGATACGCAGTATTTT. Residues: CASSLGATADTQYF. V is TRBV5-5 and J is TRBJ2-3; D call uncertain. CDR1 and CDR2 from the germline V gene are SGHKS and YYEKEE (reference sequence). Trimming took 0 bases from V and 4 from J, leaving 9 bases between them. The CDR3 has 14 residues.